This T cell receptor beta chain was obtained from a study of human T cells and chemical hapten exposure. As for the study in general: Across samples, TCR yields varied, mostly owing to small differences in pooled library volumes. Study-level findings and limits: TCRs above 1 in 1000 frequency did not change with DPC sensitization.

This clonotype was counted at least ten times. The antigen is not known. V gave up 6 bases and J gave up 5 bases, with 19 bases separating them. CDR1 and CDR2 from the germline V gene are MNHEY and SVGAGI. The CDR3 sequence is 15 residues long. Time point: healthy volunteer bleed at 2 weeks. Whole blood, unfractionated, served as the material for total RNA extraction. Individual cDNA molecules in this library carried unique molecular identifiers. Under the authors' procedure: Sample TCR counts, which ranged from about 20,000 to 750,000, had a median of approximately 100,000. TCRdb reprocessed the RACE reads with MiXCR, giving one entry per CDR3 protein. These V and J calls derive from TCRdb rather than the authors' analysis. The data contain 100,000 to 150,000 distinct CDR3 sequences, approximately 9.5% of them singletons.

The J gene is TRBJ2-5, the V gene TRBV6-5, with D perhaps matching TRBD1 or TRBD2 (6 bases each). This receptor was obtained from a male donor in good health. Some clones in this sample may be carry-over from other donors' samples. Sequenced material: whole blood. CDR3 in DNA: TGTGCCAGCAGCATCCGGCCGGGGGCGCGGGAGACCCAGTACTTC. It translates to CASSIRPGARETQYF.